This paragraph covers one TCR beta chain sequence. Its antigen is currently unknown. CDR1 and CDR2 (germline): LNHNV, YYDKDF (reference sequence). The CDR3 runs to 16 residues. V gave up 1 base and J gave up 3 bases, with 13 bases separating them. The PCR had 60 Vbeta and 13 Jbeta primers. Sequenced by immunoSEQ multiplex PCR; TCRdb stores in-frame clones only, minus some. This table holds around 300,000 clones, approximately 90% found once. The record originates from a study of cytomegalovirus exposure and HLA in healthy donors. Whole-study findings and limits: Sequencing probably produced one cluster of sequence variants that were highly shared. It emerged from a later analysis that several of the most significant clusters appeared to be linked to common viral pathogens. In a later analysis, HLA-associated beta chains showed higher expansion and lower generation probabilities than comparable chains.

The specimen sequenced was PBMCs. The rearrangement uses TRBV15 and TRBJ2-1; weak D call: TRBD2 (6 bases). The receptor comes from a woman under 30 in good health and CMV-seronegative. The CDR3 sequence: CATSRARDFLYNEQFF. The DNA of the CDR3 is TGTGCCACCAGCAGAGCTCGGGACTTCCTCTACAATGAGCAGTTCTTC.